The clone carrying this TCR beta chain appeared a few times. This CDR3 has 15 residues. Germline V gene sequence: CDR1 DFQATT, CDR2 SNEGSKA (reference sequence). V was clipped by 0 bases and J by 0 bases, with 9 bases between them. This record comes from a study of T cells in Graves' hyperthyroidism and ophthalmopathy. From RNA transcripts, TCR beta CDR3 regions were amplified. TCR CDR3 underwent first-round RT-PCR with the HTBI primer set. MiXCR, applied by TCRdb to the multiplex PCR reads, yields one record per CDR3 protein. The data show fewer than 750,000 distinct CDR3 sequences, with roughly 15% seen just once and under 15% held by the top ten.

Input material: blood. V is TRBV20-1 and J is TRBJ2-1; D possibly corresponds to TRBD2 (5 bases). The TCR comes from a woman in her forties or fifties with Graves' ophthalmopathy. In DNA, the CDR3 is TGCAGTGCTAGAGAGAGAGGGCTCTCCTACAATGAGCAGTTCTTC. This sequence encodes CSARERGLSYNEQFF.